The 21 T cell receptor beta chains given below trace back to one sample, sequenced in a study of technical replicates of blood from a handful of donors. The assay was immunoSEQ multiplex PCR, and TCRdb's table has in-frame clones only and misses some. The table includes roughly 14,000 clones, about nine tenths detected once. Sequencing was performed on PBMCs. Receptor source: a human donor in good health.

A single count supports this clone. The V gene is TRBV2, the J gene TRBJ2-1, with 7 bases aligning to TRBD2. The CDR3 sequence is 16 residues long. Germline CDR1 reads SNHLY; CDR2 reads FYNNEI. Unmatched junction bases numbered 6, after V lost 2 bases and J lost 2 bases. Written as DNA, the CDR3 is TGTGCCAGCAGTGAATCCGGGACTAAGACCTACAATGAGCAGTTCTTC. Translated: CASSESGTKTYNEQFF.

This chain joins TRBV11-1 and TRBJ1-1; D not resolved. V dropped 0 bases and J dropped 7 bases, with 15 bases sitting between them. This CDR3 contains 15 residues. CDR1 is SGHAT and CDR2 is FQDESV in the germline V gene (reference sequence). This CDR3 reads CASSLASGTRGEAFF. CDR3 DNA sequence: TGTGCCAGCAGCTTAGCGAGCGGCACCCGAGGTGAAGCTTTCTTT.

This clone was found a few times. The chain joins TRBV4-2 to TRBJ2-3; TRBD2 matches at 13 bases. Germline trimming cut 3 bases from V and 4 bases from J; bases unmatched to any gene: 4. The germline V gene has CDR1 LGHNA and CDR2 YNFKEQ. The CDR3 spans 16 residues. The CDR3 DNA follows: TGTGCCAGCAGCCATTGGACTAGCGGGAGCTCAGATACGCAGTATTTT. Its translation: CASSHWTSGSSDTQYF.

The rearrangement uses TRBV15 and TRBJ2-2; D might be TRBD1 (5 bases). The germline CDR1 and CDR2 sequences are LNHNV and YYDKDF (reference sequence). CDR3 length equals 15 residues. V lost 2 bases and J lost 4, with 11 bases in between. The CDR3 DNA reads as TGTGCCACCAGCAGACAGACAGTGACCACCGGGGAGCTGTTTTTT. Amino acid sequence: CATSRQTVTTGELFF.

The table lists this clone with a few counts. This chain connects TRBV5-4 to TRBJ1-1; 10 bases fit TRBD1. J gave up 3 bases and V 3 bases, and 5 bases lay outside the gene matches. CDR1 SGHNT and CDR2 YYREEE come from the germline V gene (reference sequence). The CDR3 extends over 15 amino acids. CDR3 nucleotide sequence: TGTGCCAGCAGCTGGGGGACAGGGGAGGACACTGAAGCTTTCTTT. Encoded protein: CASSWGTGEDTEAFF.

The CDR3 here is CSVVRDRGQIAFYEQFF. In nucleotides, the CDR3 is TGCAGCGTTGTGCGGGACAGGGGGCAAATTGCCTTCTATGAGCAGTTCTTC. This chain connects TRBV29-1 to TRBJ2-1; 12 nucleotides align to TRBD1. The CDR3 consists of 17 residues. Trimming cost V 4 bases and J 8 bases; bases outside gene matches: 15. CDR1 and CDR2 from the germline V gene are SQVTM and ANQGSEA.

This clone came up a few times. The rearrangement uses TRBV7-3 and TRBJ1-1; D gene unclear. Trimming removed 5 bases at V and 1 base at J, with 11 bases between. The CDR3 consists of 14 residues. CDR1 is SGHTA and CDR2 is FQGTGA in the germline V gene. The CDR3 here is CASSLPTENTEAFF. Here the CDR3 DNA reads TGTGCCAGCAGCCTACCAACAGAGAACACTGAAGCTTTCTTT. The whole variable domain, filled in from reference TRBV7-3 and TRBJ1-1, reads GAGVSQTPSNKVTEKGKYVELRCDPISGHTALYWYRQSLGQGPEFLIYFQGTGAADDSGLPNDRFFAVRPEGSVSTLKIQRTERGDSAVYLCASSLPTENTEAFFGQGTRLTVV.

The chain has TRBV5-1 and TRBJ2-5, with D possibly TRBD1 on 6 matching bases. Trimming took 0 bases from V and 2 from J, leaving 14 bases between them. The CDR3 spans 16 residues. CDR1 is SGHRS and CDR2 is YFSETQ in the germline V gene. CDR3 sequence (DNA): TGCGCCAGCAGCTTGGCTCCAGGGGTGGGACAAGAGACCCAGTACTTC. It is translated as CASSLAPGVGQETQYF.

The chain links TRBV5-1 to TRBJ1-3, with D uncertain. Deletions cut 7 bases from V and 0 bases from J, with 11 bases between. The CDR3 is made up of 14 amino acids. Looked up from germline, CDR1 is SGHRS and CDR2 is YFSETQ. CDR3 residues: CASRTANSGNTIYF. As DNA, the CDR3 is TGCGCCAGCCGAACAGCAAACTCTGGAAACACCATATATTTT.

In DNA form, the CDR3 reads TGTGCCAGTAGTATGCAGGGGGGTAGCAATCAGCCCCAGCATTTT. This codes for CASSMQGGSNQPQHF. The rearrangement uses TRBV19 and TRBJ1-5; TRBD1 agrees at 7 bases. Germline V gives CDR1 LNHDA, CDR2 SQIVND (reference sequence). The CDR3 is 15 amino acids. Germline trimming cut 3 bases from V and 0 bases from J; bases unmatched to any gene: 2.

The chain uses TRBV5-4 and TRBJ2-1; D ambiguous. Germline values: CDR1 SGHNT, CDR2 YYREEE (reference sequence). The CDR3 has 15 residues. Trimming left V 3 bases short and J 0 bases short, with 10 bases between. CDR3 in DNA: TGTGCCAGCAGCTCACCCCTGAGCTCCTACAATGAGCAGTTCTTC. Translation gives CASSSPLSSYNEQFF.

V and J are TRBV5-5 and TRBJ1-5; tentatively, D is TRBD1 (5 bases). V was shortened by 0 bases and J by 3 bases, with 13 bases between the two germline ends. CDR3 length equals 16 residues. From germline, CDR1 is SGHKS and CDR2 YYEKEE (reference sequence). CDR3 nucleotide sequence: TGTGCCAGCAGCTTGGGTGGGGGAGGACACAATCAGCCCCAGCATTTT. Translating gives CASSLGGGGHNQPQHF.

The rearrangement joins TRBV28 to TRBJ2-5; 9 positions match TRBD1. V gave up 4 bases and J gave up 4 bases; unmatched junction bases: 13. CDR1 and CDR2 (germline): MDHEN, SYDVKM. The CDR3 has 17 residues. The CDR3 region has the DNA TGTGCCAGCAGTTGGCTGGGACAGGGAGCTCATGGAGAGACCCAGTACTTC. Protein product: CASSWLGQGAHGETQYF. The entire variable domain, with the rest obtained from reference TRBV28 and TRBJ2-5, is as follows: DVKVTQSSRYLVKRTGEKVFLECVQDMDHENMFWYRQDPGLGLRLIYFSYDVKMKEKGDIPEGYSVSREKKERFSLILESASTNQTSMYLCASSWLGQGAHGETQYFGPGTRLLVL.

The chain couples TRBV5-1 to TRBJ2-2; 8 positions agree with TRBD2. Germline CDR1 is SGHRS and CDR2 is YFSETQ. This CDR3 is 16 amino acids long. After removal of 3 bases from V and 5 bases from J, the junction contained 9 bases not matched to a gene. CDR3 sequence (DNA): TGCGCCAGCAGCTGGGGGAGTCCTAGCGGGACCGGGGAGCTGTTTTTT. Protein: CASSWGSPSGTGELFF.

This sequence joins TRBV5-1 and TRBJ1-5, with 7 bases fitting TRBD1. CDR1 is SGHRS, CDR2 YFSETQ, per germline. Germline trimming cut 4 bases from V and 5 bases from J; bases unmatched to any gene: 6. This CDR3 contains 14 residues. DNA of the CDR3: TGCGCCAGCAGCCCGGAGGGGGCCCATCAGCCCCAGCATTTT. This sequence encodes CASSPEGAHQPQHF.

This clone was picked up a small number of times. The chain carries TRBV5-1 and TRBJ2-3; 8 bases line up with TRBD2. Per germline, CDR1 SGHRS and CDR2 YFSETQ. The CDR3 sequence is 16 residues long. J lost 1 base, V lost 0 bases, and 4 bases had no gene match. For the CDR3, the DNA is TGCGCCAGCAGCTTGGAGTTGCGGGAGGGCACAGATACGCAGTATTTT. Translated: CASSLELREGTDTQYF.

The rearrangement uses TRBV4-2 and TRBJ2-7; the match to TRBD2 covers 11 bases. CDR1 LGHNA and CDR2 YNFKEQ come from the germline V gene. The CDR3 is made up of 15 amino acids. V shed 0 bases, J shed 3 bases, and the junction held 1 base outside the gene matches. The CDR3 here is CASSQDGTSGYEQYF. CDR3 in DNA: TGTGCCAGCAGCCAAGATGGGACTAGCGGCTACGAGCAGTACTTC.

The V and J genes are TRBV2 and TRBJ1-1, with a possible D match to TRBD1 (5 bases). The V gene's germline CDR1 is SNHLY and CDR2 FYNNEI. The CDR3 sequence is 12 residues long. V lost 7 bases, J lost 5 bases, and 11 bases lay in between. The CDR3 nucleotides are TGTGCCAGCACTCTAGGGGTAACTGAAGCTTTCTTT. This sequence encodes CASTLGVTEAFF.

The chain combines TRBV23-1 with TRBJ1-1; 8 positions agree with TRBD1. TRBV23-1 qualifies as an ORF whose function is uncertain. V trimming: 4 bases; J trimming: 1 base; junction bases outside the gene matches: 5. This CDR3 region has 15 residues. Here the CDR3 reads CASSRLGQANTEAFF. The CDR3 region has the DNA TGCGCCAGCAGTCGCCTGGGACAGGCGAACACTGAAGCTTTCTTT.

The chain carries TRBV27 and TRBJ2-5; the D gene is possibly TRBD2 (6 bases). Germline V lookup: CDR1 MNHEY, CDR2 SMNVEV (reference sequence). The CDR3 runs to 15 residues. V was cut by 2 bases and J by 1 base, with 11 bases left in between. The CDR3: CASSLGGALQETQYF. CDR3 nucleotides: TGTGCCAGCAGTTTAGGCGGGGCTCTCCAAGAGACCCAGTACTTC.

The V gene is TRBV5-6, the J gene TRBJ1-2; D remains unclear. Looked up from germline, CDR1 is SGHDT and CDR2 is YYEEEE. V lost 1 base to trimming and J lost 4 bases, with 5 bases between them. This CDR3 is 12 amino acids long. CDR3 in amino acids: CASSLYSYGYTF. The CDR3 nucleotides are TGTGCCAGCAGCTTGTACAGCTATGGCTACACCTTC. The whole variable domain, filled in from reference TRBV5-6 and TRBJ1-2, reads DAGVTQSPTHLIKTRGQQVTLRCSPKSGHDTVSWYQQALGQGPQFIFQYYEEEERQRGNFPDRFSGHQFPNYSSELNVNALLLGDSALYLCASSLYSYGYTFGSGTRLTVV.